This TCR beta chain was captured by sequencing in a study of blood T cell repertoires in COVID-19. Germline V lookup: CDR1 SGHDT, CDR2 YYEEEE. V was shortened by 2 bases and J by 7 bases, with 13 bases between the two germline ends. The CDR3 extends over 14 amino acids. The protocol was immunoSEQ multiplex PCR, while the TCRdb copy is restricted to in-frame clones and leaves out a portion. In the table there are about 480,000 clones, roughly 90% of which are singletons. The origin of this receptor is a woman aged 35 to 49 who had recovered from COVID-19. Source material: PBMCs or T cells enriched from blood (not recorded which). The J gene is TRBJ1-5, the V gene TRBV5-6; a possible D gene is TRBD1 (5 bases). The CDR3 is CASSLAQVGQPQHF. DNA of the CDR3: TGTGCCAGCAGCTTAGCACAGGTGGGGCAGCCCCAGCATTTT. Full variable domain (remainder filled in from reference TRBV5-6 and TRBJ1-5): DAGVTQSPTHLIKTRGQQVTLRCSPKSGHDTVSWYQQALGQGPQFIFQYYEEEERQRGNFPDRFSGHQFPNYSSELNVNALLLGDSALYLCASSLAQVGQPQHFGDGTRLSIL.